These 3 T cell receptor beta chains originate from one sample sequenced in a study of PD-L1 blockade in urothelial cancer. Using immunoSEQ multiplex PCR, the repertoire was profiled, and TCRdb retains in-frame clones only, with some absent. The table shows 60,000 or so clones, with over 75% occurring only once. The sample was PBMCs, taken around atezolizumab (anti-PD-L1) treatment. These receptors originate from a man aged 65 to 79 with urothelial cancer.

The chain employs TRBV11-2 and TRBJ2-7, with 10 positions matching TRBD2. With 5 bases clipped from V and 0 bases from J, the junction kept 4 bases outside the gene matches. Germline V CDR1 and CDR2: SGHAT, FQNNGV. The CDR3 is 15 residues long. This CDR3 reads CASSPLAGSSYEQYF. The CDR3 DNA reads TGTGCCAGCAGCCCACTAGCGGGGAGCTCCTACGAGCAGTACTTC. Variable domain in full (rest from reference TRBV11-2 and TRBJ2-7): EAGVAQSPRYKIIEKRQSVAFWCNPISGHATLYWYQQILGQGPKLLIQFQNNGVVDDSQLPKDRFSAERLKGVDSTLKIQPAKLEDSAVYLCASSPLAGSSYEQYFGPGTRLTVT.

The chain uses TRBV6-5 and TRBJ1-1, with 9 nucleotides matching TRBD1. V dropped 4 bases and J dropped 4; count of bases not matched to a gene: 7. Germline V gene lookup returns CDR1 MNHEY and CDR2 SVGAGI. The CDR3 runs 15 residues. CDR3 bases: TGTGCCAGCAGTTCCCGCCGGGACAGGGCCACTGAAGCTTTCTTT. Translating gives CASSSRRDRATEAFF.

This clone was recorded only once. J is TRBJ2-1 and V is TRBV6-6; 13 bases align to TRBD2. Per germline, CDR1 MNHNY and CDR2 SVGAGI (reference sequence). Trimming took 7 bases from V and 4 from J; bases not matched to a gene: 4. This CDR3 has 15 amino acids. The CDR3 here is CASTSGLAGYNEQFF. CDR3 coding DNA: TGTGCCAGCACTTCGGGACTAGCGGGGTACAATGAGCAGTTCTTC.